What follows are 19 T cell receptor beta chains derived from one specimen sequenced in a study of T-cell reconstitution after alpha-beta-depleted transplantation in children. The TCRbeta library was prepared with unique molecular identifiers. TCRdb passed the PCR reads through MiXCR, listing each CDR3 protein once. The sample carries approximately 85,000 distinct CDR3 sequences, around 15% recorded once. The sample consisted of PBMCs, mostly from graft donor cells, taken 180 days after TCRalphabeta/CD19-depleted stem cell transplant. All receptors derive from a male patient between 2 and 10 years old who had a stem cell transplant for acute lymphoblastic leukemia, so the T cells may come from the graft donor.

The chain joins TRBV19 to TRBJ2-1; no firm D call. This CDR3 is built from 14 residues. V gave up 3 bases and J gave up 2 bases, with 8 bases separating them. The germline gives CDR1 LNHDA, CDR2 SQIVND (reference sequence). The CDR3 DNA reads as TGTGCCAGTAGTATGGTGTCAGCCTACAATGAGCAGTTCTTC. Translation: CASSMVSAYNEQFF.

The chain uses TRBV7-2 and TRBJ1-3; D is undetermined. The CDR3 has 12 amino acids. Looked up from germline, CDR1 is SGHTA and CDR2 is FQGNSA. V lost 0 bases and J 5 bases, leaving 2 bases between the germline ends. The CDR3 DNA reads TGTGCCAGCAGCTTAGCCAGAAACACCATATATTTT. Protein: CASSLARNTIYF. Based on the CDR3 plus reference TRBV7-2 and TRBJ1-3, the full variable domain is GAGVSQSPSNKVTEKGKDVELRCDPISGHTALYWYRQSLGQGLEFLIYFQGNSAPDKSGLPSDRFSAERTGGSVSTLTIQRTQQEDSAVYLCASSLARNTIYFGEGSWLTVV.

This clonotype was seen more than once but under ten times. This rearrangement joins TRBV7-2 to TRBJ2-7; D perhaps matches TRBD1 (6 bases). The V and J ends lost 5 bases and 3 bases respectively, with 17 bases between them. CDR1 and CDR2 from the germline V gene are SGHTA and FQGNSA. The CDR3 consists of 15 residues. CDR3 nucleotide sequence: TGTGCCAGCAGCCCCGACCCGGGACACTACTACGAGCAGTACTTC. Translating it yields CASSPDPGHYYEQYF.

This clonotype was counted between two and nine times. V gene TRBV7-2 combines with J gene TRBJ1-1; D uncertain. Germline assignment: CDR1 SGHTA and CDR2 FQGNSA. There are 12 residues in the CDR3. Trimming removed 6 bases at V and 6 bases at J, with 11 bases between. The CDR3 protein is CASSTYFSEAFF. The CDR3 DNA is TGTGCCAGCAGTACTTACTTCTCTGAAGCTTTCTTT.

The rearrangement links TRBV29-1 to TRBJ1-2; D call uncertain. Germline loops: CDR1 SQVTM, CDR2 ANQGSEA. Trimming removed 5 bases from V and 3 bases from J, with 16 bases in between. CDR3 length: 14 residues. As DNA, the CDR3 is TGCAGCGTTCGACCCTTAGGACCCTACTATGGCTACACCTTC. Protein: CSVRPLGPYYGYTF.

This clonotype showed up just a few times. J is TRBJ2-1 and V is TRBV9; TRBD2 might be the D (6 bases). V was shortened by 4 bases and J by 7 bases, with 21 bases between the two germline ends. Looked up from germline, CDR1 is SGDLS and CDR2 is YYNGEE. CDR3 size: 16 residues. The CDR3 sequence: CASSPGMARGKNEQFF. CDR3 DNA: TGTGCCAGCAGCCCCGGGATGGCGCGGGGCAAGAATGAGCAGTTCTTC.

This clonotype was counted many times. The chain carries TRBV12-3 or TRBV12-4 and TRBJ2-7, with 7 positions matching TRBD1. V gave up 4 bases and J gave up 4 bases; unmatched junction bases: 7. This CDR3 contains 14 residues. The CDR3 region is CASSSYRGGYEQYF. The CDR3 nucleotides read TGTGCCAGCAGTTCCTACAGGGGCGGGTACGAGCAGTACTTC.

This chain's CDR3 is CASSTDRVNQPQHF. The CDR3 nucleotides are TGTGCCAGCAGCACGGACAGGGTCAATCAGCCCCAGCATTTT. The gene calls are TRBV6-2 or TRBV6-3 and TRBJ1-5, with 8 bases aligning to TRBD1. The CDR3 runs 14 residues. Germline CDR1 MNHEY, CDR2 SVGEGT. J lost 3 bases, V lost 6 bases, and 4 bases had no gene match.

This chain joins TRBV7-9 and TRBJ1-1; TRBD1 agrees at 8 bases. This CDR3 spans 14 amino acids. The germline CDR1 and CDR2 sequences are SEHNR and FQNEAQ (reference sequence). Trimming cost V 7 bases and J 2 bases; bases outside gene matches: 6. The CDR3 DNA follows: TGTGCCAGCACTCTACAGGGGGGTAACACTGAAGCTTTCTTT. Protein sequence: CASTLQGGNTEAFF.

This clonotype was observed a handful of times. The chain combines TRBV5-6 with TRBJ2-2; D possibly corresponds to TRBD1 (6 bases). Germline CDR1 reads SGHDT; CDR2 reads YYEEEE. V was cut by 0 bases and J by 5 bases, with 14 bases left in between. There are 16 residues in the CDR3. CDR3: CASSLARQGKTGELFF. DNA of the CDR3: TGTGCCAGCAGCTTGGCCCGCCAGGGGAAGACCGGGGAGCTGTTTTTT. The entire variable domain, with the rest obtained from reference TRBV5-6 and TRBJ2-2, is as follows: DAGVTQSPTHLIKTRGQQVTLRCSPKSGHDTVSWYQQALGQGPQFIFQYYEEEERQRGNFPDRFSGHQFPNYSSELNVNALLLGDSALYLCASSLARQGKTGELFFGEGSRLTVL.

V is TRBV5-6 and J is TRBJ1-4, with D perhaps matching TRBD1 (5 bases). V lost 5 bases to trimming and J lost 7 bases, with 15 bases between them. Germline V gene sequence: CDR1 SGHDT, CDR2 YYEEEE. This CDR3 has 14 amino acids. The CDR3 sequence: CASSEGLVSEKLFF. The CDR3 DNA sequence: TGTGCCAGCAGTGAGGGACTGGTGAGTGAAAAACTGTTTTTT.

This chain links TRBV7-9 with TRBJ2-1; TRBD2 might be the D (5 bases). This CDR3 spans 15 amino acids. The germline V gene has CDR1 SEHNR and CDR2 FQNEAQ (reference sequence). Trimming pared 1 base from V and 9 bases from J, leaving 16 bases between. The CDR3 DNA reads TGTGCCAGCAGCTTAGGGCCTAGCCCCCCGACTGAGCAGTTCTTC. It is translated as CASSLGPSPPTEQFF.

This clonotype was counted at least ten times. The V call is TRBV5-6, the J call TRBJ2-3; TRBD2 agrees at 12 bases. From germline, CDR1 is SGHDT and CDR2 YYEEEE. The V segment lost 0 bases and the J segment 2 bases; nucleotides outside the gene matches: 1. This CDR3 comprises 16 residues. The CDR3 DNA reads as TGTGCCAGCAGCTTGGGACTAGCGGGGGTCACAGATACGCAGTATTTT. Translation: CASSLGLAGVTDTQYF.

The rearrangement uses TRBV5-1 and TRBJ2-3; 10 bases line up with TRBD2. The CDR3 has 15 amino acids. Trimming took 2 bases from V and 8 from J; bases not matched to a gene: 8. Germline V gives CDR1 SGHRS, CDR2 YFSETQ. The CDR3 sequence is CASSLSSGGGGTQYF. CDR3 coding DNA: TGCGCCAGCAGCTTATCTAGCGGGGGTGGTGGTACGCAGTATTTT.

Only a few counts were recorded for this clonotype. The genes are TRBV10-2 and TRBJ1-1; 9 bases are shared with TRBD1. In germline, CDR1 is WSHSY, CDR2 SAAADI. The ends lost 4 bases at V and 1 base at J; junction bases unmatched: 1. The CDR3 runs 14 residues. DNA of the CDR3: TGCGCCAGCAGTGTGGACAGGGGGAACACTGAAGCTTTCTTT. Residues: CASSVDRGNTEAFF.

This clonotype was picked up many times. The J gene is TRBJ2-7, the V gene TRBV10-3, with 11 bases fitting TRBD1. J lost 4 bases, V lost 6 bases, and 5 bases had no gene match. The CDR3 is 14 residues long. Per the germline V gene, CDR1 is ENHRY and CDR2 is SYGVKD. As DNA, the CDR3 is TGTGCCATCAGCCCGGGACAGGGGGGTTACGAGCAGTACTTC. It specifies CAISPGQGGYEQYF.

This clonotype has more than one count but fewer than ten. This CDR3 is CASSQEGQAPGELFF. In nucleotides, the CDR3 is TGTGCCAGCAGCCAAGAGGGGCAGGCCCCCGGGGAGCTGTTTTTT. This chain uses TRBV4-2 with TRBJ2-2; tentative D call: TRBD1 (5 bases). Germline V lookup: CDR1 LGHNA, CDR2 YNFKEQ. Deletions cut 0 bases from V and 6 bases from J, with 11 bases between. The CDR3 extends over 15 amino acids.

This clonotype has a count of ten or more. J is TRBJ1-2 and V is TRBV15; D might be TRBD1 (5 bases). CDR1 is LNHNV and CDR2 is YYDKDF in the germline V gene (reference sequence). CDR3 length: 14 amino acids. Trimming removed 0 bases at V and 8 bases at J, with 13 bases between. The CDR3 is CATSRDRAGWGYTF. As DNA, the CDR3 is TGTGCCACCAGCAGAGATCGGGCAGGGTGGGGCTACACCTTC.

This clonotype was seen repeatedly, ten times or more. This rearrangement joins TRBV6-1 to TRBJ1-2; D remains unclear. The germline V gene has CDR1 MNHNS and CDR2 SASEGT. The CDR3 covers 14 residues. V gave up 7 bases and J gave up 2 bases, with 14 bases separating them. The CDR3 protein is CASTHFGVNYGYTF. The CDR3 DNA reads TGTGCCAGCACCCATTTCGGGGTGAACTATGGCTACACCTTC.